The 15 T cell receptor beta chains below were found in one sample sequenced in a study of OX40 agonist ivuxolimab in advanced cancers. The library was produced with the immunoSEQ multiplex PCR assay. This is the immuneACCESS table as TCRdb keeps it, with only in-frame sequences that have V and J called. A part of the clones is gone; compared with another copy, unresolved V genes explain less than half, and the rest is unexplained. This sample has roughly 63,000 clones in its table, and roughly 89% of those were observed once. In total, the top ten clones hold about 12% of the sample. Sequencing was performed on CD4+ or CD8+ T cells sorted from blood, taken in a trial of the OX40 agonist ivuxolimab. Receptors were obtained from an adult with an advanced solid tumor such as melanoma, head and neck, liver or kidney cancer.

The rearrangement links TRBV2 to TRBJ1-1; unclear D gene. The CDR3 is 10 residues long. V dropped 8 bases and J dropped 6 bases, with 7 bases sitting between them. The germline V gene has CDR1 SNHLY and CDR2 FYNNEI. DNA of the CDR3: TGTGCCAGCCCGGGTCCTGAAGCTTTCTTT. Its translation: CASPGPEAFF.

The chain joins TRBV6-1 to TRBJ2-1; D is undetermined. V was shortened by 1 base and J by 4 bases, with 8 bases between the two germline ends. CDR1 and CDR2 (germline): MNHNS, SASEGT. The CDR3 loop spans 14 amino acids. CDR3 loop: CASSEVASYNEQFF. CDR3 DNA: TGTGCCAGCAGTGAAGTGGCTAGTTACAATGAGCAGTTCTTC.

J is TRBJ2-7 and V is TRBV19; TRBD2 matches 7 bases. Germline V lookup: CDR1 LNHDA, CDR2 SQIVND (reference sequence). V lost 3 bases, J lost 5 bases, and 10 bases stayed unmatched. There are 15 residues in the CDR3. In nucleotides, the CDR3 is TGTGCCAGTAGTATTGGGACTATTGGCGTCCACGAGCAGTACTTC. It translates to CASSIGTIGVHEQYF.

Details on this clone: The sample has other DNA sequences that encode this CDR3 too. The rearrangement links TRBV27 to TRBJ2-7; perhaps D is TRBD1 or TRBD2 (5 bases each). Germline V lookup: CDR1 MNHEY, CDR2 SMNVEV (reference sequence). V gave up 3 bases and J gave up 6 bases, with 9 bases separating them. CDR3 length equals 12 residues. The DNA of the CDR3 is TGTGCCAGCAGTTTTGGTGGGGGCGAGCAGTACTTC. Protein product: CASSFGGGEQYF.

The chain employs TRBV6-5 and TRBJ2-1; no reliable D call. CDR1 is MNHEY and CDR2 is SVGAGI in the germline V gene. The CDR3 has 15 amino acids. V was pared by 2 bases and J by 0 bases, with 8 bases between. The CDR3 sequence is CASSYEASSYNEQFF. CDR3 nucleotide sequence: TGTGCCAGCAGTTACGAAGCGAGCTCCTACAATGAGCAGTTCTTC.

The chain recombines TRBV11-1 with TRBJ2-3; no clear D gene. V was pared by 5 bases and J by 2 bases, with 5 bases between. The CDR3 runs to 12 residues. Germline-derived CDR1 and CDR2 are SGHAT and FQDESV (reference sequence). The CDR3 protein is CASSHNTDTQYF. The CDR3 DNA reads TGTGCCAGCAGCCACAACACAGATACGCAGTATTTT.

CDR3 DNA: TGTGCCAGCAGCTTTGTTACCCAGGGAGGCTACGAGCAGTACTTC. Translating it yields CASSFVTQGGYEQYF. The chain has TRBV7-9 and TRBJ2-7; D might be TRBD2 (6 bases). The CDR3 contains 15 residues. The germline V gene has CDR1 SEHNR and CDR2 FQNEAQ (reference sequence). Trimming pared 3 bases from V and 3 bases from J, leaving 15 bases between.

The chain carries TRBV10-3 and TRBJ2-7, with TRBD2 identical over 9 bases. This CDR3 is 15 amino acids long. Germline V gene sequence: CDR1 ENHRY, CDR2 SYGVKD. Trimming cost V 11 bases and J 1 base; bases outside gene matches: 12. This CDR3 reads CAVAYLAGLSYEQYF. DNA of the CDR3: TGTGCCGTAGCTTATCTAGCGGGACTATCCTACGAGCAGTACTTC.

This chain joins TRBV7-6 and TRBJ2-3; D may be TRBD1 (6 bases). The CDR3 has 18 residues. Germline assignment: CDR1 SGHVS and CDR2 FNYEAQ. V dropped 0 bases and J dropped 2 bases, with 18 bases sitting between them. The CDR3 nucleotides read TGTGCCAGCAGCTTAGCCCGCTGGGGGCAAACCTCCACAGATACGCAGTATTTT. Residues: CASSLARWGQTSTDTQYF.

V gene TRBV9 combines with J gene TRBJ1-3, with D uncertain. Trimming removed 4 bases at V and 4 bases at J, with 3 bases between. CDR3 size: 11 residues. Germline V gene data show CDR1 as SGDLS and CDR2 as YYNGEE. The chain's CDR3 is CASSTGNTIYF. CDR3 DNA sequence: TGTGCCAGCAGCACCGGAAACACCATATATTTT.

The rearrangement joins TRBV2 to TRBJ2-1; D not resolved. Germline assignment: CDR1 SNHLY and CDR2 FYNNEI. Trimming removed 4 bases from V and 10 bases from J, with 11 bases in between. The CDR3 is 12 amino acids. CDR3 nucleotides: TGTGCCAGCAGTGTGGTACTCCGGGAGCAGTTCTTC. Protein sequence: CASSVVLREQFF.

The chain recombines TRBV29-1 with TRBJ2-1, with a possible D match to TRBD1 (5 bases). The V end was cut by 1 base, the J end by 1 base, with 11 bases between. The length of the CDR3 is 15 residues. Looked up from germline, CDR1 is SQVTM and CDR2 is ANQGSEA. The CDR3 spells CSVEGTGLSYNEQFF. In DNA form, the CDR3 reads TGCAGCGTTGAAGGAACAGGCCTGTCCTACAATGAGCAGTTCTTC.

The chain has TRBV2 and TRBJ1-2; D remains unclear. CDR1 is SNHLY, CDR2 FYNNEI, per germline. The CDR3 is made up of 13 amino acids. V lost 6 bases to trimming and J lost 7 bases, with 15 bases between them. The CDR3 region has the DNA TGTGCCAGCAGGGGGAGGATCAGTAGTGGCTACACCTTC. This codes for CASRGRISSGYTF. The entire variable domain, with the rest obtained from reference TRBV2 and TRBJ1-2, is as follows: EPEVTQTPSHQVTQMGQEVILRCVPISNHLYFYWYRQILGQKVEFLVSFYNNEISEKSEIFDDQFSVERPDGSNFTLKIRSTKLEDSAMYFCASRGRISSGYTFGSGTRLTVV.

The chain recombines TRBV19 with TRBJ2-1; 7 bases agree with TRBD2. CDR3 length: 18 amino acids. CDR1 LNHDA and CDR2 SQIVND come from the germline V gene (reference sequence). Trimming at V came to 7 bases and at J to 2 bases, leaving 17 bases not matched to a gene. The CDR3 region is CASNKAFKLSGAYNEQFF. CDR3 bases: TGTGCCAGTAACAAGGCCTTTAAACTAAGCGGGGCCTACAATGAGCAGTTCTTC.

The genes are TRBV28 and TRBJ2-7, with TRBD2 matching over 8 bases. The ends lost 7 bases at V and 2 bases at J; junction bases unmatched: 10. Germline V gene lookup returns CDR1 MDHEN and CDR2 SYDVKM. The CDR3 length is 15 residues. The DNA for the CDR3 is TGTGCCAGCACCACTTACGACGGGAGGGCCTACGAGCAGTACTTC. Its translation: CASTTYDGRAYEQYF.